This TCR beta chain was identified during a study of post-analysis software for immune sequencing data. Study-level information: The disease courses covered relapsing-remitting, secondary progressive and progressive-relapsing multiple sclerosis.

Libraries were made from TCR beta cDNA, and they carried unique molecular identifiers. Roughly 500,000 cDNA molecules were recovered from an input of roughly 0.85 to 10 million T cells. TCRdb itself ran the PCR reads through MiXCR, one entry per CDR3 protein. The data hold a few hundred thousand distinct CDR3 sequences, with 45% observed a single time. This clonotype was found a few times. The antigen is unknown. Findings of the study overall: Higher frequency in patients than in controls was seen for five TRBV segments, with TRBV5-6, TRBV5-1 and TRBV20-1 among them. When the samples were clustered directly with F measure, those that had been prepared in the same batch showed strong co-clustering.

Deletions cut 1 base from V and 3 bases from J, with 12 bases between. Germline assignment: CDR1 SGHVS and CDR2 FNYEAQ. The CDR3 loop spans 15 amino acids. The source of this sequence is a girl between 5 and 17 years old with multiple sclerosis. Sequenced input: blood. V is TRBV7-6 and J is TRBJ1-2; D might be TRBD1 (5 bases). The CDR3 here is CASSLVPGRDYGYTF. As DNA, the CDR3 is TGTGCCAGCAGCTTAGTCCCAGGGAGAGACTATGGCTACACCTTC.